This is a list of T cell receptor beta chains from one sample in a study of CXCR3-negative and CXCR3-positive naive CD8 T cells. From its re-call of the 5' RACE reads, TCRdb lists each CDR3 protein once, without DNA. In total, the table holds approximately 66,000 distinct CDR3 sequences. The material sequenced was naive CXCR3- CD8+ T cells from blood. The receptors here all came from a human donor in good health. Some clones in this sample may be carry-over from other donors' samples. CDR3s include the opening cysteine and the closing phenylalanine or tryptophan. Fields, in order: CDR3 protein, J gene, V gene.

CDR3: CASSIYASGATDTQYF
J: TRBJ2-3
V: TRBV19

CDR3: CASSYSRTRPEKLFF
J: TRBJ1-4
V: TRBV6-5

CDR3: CASSQEKGVWPYEQYF
J: TRBJ2-7
V: TRBV14

CDR3: CATAGLAGGTTDTQYF
J: TRBJ2-3
V: TRBV15

CDR3: CASSLLRDLAYEQYF
J: TRBJ2-7
V: TRBV28

CDR3: CASSLYGDTQYF
J: TRBJ2-3
V: TRBV7-2

CDR3: CAWRDLASYEQYF
J: TRBJ2-7
V: TRBV30

CDR3: CASSLLSSGGETQYF
J: TRBJ2-5
V: TRBV12-3/TRBV12-4

CDR3: CASSGQDDSGNTIYF
J: TRBJ1-3
V: TRBV11-3

CDR3: CASSRGTVYEQYF
J: TRBJ2-7
V: TRBV12-3/TRBV12-4

CDR3: CASSQDTQETQYF
J: TRBJ2-5
V: TRBV7-3

CDR3: CASSLDPGGVNYGYTF
J: TRBJ1-2
V: TRBV7-2

CDR3: CASSMVAESTDTQYF
J: TRBJ2-3
V: TRBV19

CDR3: CASSQDYVRWGGFNTEAFF
J: TRBJ1-1
V: TRBV4-3

CDR3: CASTPPNTGELFF
J: TRBJ2-2
V: TRBV27

CDR3: CASSTPTAPNEKLFF
J: TRBJ1-4
V: TRBV28

CDR3: CASKVPGTPQEKLFF
J: TRBJ1-4
V: TRBV6-6

CDR3: CASSWGQGASEQYF
J: TRBJ2-7
V: TRBV25-1

CDR3: CASSSTGEGGELFF
J: TRBJ2-2
V: TRBV6-6

CDR3: CASSIRAGDTDTQYF
J: TRBJ2-3
V: TRBV7-9

CDR3: CASSLRTGNDYGYTF
J: TRBJ1-2
V: TRBV5-1

CDR3: CASTLKAGGYYGYTF
J: TRBJ1-2
V: TRBV2

CDR3: CASSLLPPTGELFF
J: TRBJ2-2
V: TRBV5-6

CDR3: CATSDFTDTQYF
J: TRBJ2-3
V: TRBV24-1

CDR3: CSARDFEGGSNQPQHF
J: TRBJ1-5
V: TRBV20-1

CDR3: CASRLAGGSYVQYF
J: TRBJ2-7
V: TRBV2

CDR3: CASSQGQGALSYEQYF
J: TRBJ2-7
V: TRBV4-1

CDR3: CASSLLSPPNQPQHF
J: TRBJ1-5
V: TRBV28

CDR3: CASSLWDASIYEQYF
J: TRBJ2-7
V: TRBV28

CDR3: CASSPTLDEQFF
J: TRBJ2-1
V: TRBV28

CDR3: CASSLAGPTYNEQFF
J: TRBJ2-1
V: TRBV12-3/TRBV12-4